Listed here are 25 T cell receptor beta chains from one sample, sequenced in a study of shared T cell receptors in the human thymus. Measured with immunoSEQ multiplex PCR; TCRdb has only the in-frame clones, and not every one. The sample lists roughly 500,000 clones, 75% to 85% occurring once. This same sample was also part of a study on human thymus T cells.

Material: thymocytes. Source of these receptors: a boy under two years old with a congenital heart defect.

Points on this clone: One junction end does not reproduce the germline sequence, and a read error may be involved. V usage is TRBV7-9 and J usage is TRBJ2-7, with 8 bases identical to TRBD2. This CDR3 is 13 amino acids long. Germline CDR1 SEHNR, CDR2 FQNEAQ (reference sequence). CDR3 in DNA: TGTGCCAGCAGCTTAGGAGTTCCGGGAGGGCCAGACTTC. As protein: CASSLGVPGGPDF.

V and J are TRBV2 and TRBJ2-7; D gene unclear. This CDR3 region has 13 residues. Between the trimmed V and J ends, which lost 7 bases and 4 bases, there was a span of 14 bases. Germline V gene sequence: CDR1 SNHLY, CDR2 FYNNEI. The CDR3 loop reads CASNADIVYEQYF. The CDR3 nucleotides read TGTGCCAGCAACGCGGATATCGTGTACGAGCAGTACTTC.

This clone showed up just a few times. A junction end diverges from the germline sequence, so it may reflect a read error. The V and J genes are TRBV2 and TRBJ2-7, with unresolved D. Germline assignment: CDR1 SNHLY and CDR2 FYNNEI. The CDR3 covers 11 residues. CDR3 amino acids: CASSASHEQYF. The CDR3 bases are TGTGCCAGCAGTGCCTCCCACGAGCAGTACTTC.

J is TRBJ2-1 and V is TRBV11-2; tentative D call: TRBD2 (6 bases). The CDR3 has 18 amino acids. V was trimmed by 4 bases and J by 0 bases, leaving 19 bases between them. The germline CDR1 and CDR2 sequences are SGHAT and FQNNGV. This CDR3 reads CASSWGSGCTSSYNEQFF. The CDR3 region has the DNA TGTGCCAGCAGCTGGGGGAGCGGGTGCACAAGCTCCTACAATGAGCAGTTCTTC.

This clone was counted a few times. The gene calls are TRBV4-2 and TRBJ2-2; no clear D. The CDR3 sequence is 13 residues long. From germline, CDR1 is LGHNA and CDR2 YNFKEQ. Trimming shortened V by 2 bases and J by 2 bases, and 3 bases separated the two germline ends. CDR3 DNA sequence: TGTGCCAGCAGCCAAACAAACACCGGGGAGCTGTTTTTT. Protein: CASSQTNTGELFF.

The chain links TRBV4-2 to TRBJ2-1; possibly TRBD2 for D (6 bases). The CDR3 covers 16 residues. The V gene lost 3 bases and the J gene lost 8 bases, with 20 bases spanning the gap. Germline CDR1 reads LGHNA; CDR2 reads YNFKEQ. The CDR3 here is CASSQGGKGRDDEQFF. The CDR3 DNA reads as TGTGCCAGCAGCCAGGGCGGGAAAGGCAGGGACGATGAGCAGTTCTTC.

The rearrangement links TRBV4-1 to TRBJ2-7; D is uncertain. CDR1 and CDR2 (germline): MGHRA, YSYEKL. This CDR3 has 15 amino acids. The V end was cut by 1 base, the J end by 0 bases, with 10 bases between. The CDR3, as DNA: TGCGCCAGCAGCCAAGTTGAAAGAGACTCCTACGAGCAGTACTTC. Translating it yields CASSQVERDSYEQYF.

This clone was observed a single time. Sequence at one end of the junction differs from germline and may be a read error. CDR3 coding DNA: TGTGCTAGCACCTCGGGACTAGCGGGAGCTGGGGAGCTGTTTTTT. Its protein is CASTSGLAGAGELFF. V is TRBV7-7 and J is TRBJ2-2; TRBD2 matches 14 bases. Per germline, CDR1 SSHAT and CDR2 FNYEAQ (reference sequence). The CDR3 is 15 residues long.

J is TRBJ2-1 and V is TRBV6-1; TRBD2 might be the D (5 bases). V gave up 3 bases and J gave up 0 bases, with 18 bases separating them. CDR1 MNHNS and CDR2 SASEGT come from the germline V gene. CDR3 size: 18 residues. The DNA for the CDR3 is TGTGCCAGCAGTGAGGGCTATCAGCGGAGCTGCTCCTACAATGAGCAGTTCTTC. As protein: CASSEGYQRSCSYNEQFF.

The sample holds one count of this clone. The J gene is TRBJ2-1, the V gene TRBV18, with 9 bases identical to TRBD2. Germline-derived CDR1 and CDR2 are KGHSH and LQKENI. V shed 3 bases and J 0 bases; nucleotides not matched to a gene: 3. The CDR3 length is 16 residues. The CDR3 DNA sequence: TGTGCCAGCTCACCTTTTAGCGGGAGCTCCTACAATGAGCAGTTCTTC. Protein product: CASSPFSGSSYNEQFF.

The table lists this clone with a few counts. This chain joins TRBV25-1 and TRBJ1-2, with a possible D match to TRBD1 (6 bases). The germline CDR1 and CDR2 sequences are MGHDK and SYGVNS. V was clipped by 5 bases and J by 8 bases, with 18 bases between them. The CDR3 is 14 amino acids. In nucleotides, the CDR3 is TGTGCCAGCAGTCCGCGGCCAGGGGAGGGCGGCTACACCTTC. This sequence encodes CASSPRPGEGGYTF.

The genes are TRBV5-1 and TRBJ1-2, with TRBD1 as a possible D gene (5 bases). Germline V gene lookup returns CDR1 SGHRS and CDR2 YFSETQ. This CDR3 region has 15 residues. V was pared by 4 bases and J by 5 bases, with 18 bases between. The chain's CDR3 is CASSLGVGRTYGYTF. The CDR3 DNA follows: TGCGCCAGCAGCCTGGGAGTGGGGCGAACGTATGGCTACACCTTC.

The V call is TRBV6-1, the J call TRBJ2-7, with TRBD2 identical over 9 bases. This CDR3 region has 16 residues. Germline V lookup: CDR1 MNHNS, CDR2 SASEGT. J was trimmed by 3 bases and V by 4 bases; bases with no gene match: 10. The CDR3: CASSVSRSGRVYEQYF. CDR3 DNA sequence: TGTGCCAGCAGTGTTTCCCGTAGCGGGAGAGTCTACGAGCAGTACTTC.

Here the CDR3 reads CASGAPVTSGRSEQYF. The CDR3, as DNA: TGTGCCAGCGGGGCTCCCGTTACTAGCGGGAGAAGCGAGCAGTACTTC. This chain links TRBV7-9 with TRBJ2-7, with 11 bases that match TRBD2. The germline CDR1 and CDR2 sequences are SEHNR and FQNEAQ (reference sequence). Trimming cost V 8 bases and J 6 bases; bases outside gene matches: 15. This CDR3 has 16 residues.

The chain links TRBV6-1 to TRBJ1-2; 8 bases are a match to TRBD1. CDR1 and CDR2 from the germline V gene are MNHNS and SASEGT. The V segment lost 5 bases and the J segment 7 bases; nucleotides outside the gene matches: 3. The CDR3 is 12 residues long. This chain's CDR3 is CASSRQGSGYTF. Here the CDR3 DNA reads TGTGCCAGCAGTCGACAGGGGAGTGGCTACACCTTC.

This clone was picked up one time. This chain joins TRBV9 and TRBJ2-1; TRBD2 matches at 9 bases. The CDR3 consists of 14 residues. CDR1 is SGDLS, CDR2 YYNGEE, per germline. After removal of 6 bases from V and 5 bases from J, the junction contained 6 bases not matched to a gene. This CDR3 is CASNPAGGNNEQFF. The CDR3 DNA follows: TGTGCCAGCAACCCTGCGGGAGGGAACAATGAGCAGTTCTTC.

The gene calls are TRBV30 and TRBJ1-5, with 8 bases that match TRBD1. Germline CDR1 and CDR2: GTSNPN and SVGIG (reference sequence). The CDR3 extends over 14 amino acids. The V gene end was trimmed by 2 bases and the J gene end by 1 base; junction bases not matched to a gene: 1. CDR3 coding DNA: TGTGCCTGGAGTTGGACAGGGAGCAATCAGCCCCAGCATTTT. Amino acids: CAWSWTGSNQPQHF.

The chain recombines TRBV30 with TRBJ2-7; 12 bases align to TRBD2. The CDR3 has 15 amino acids. CDR1 and CDR2 from the germline V gene are GTSNPN and SVGIG (reference sequence). V shed 3 bases and J 9 bases; nucleotides not matched to a gene: 12. In DNA, the CDR3 is TGTGCCTGGAGCCCCAAGGCGCTAGCGGGAGGGATGCAGTACTTC. Its translation: CAWSPKALAGGMQYF.

The chain employs TRBV30 and TRBJ1-1; 7 bases fit TRBD1. Unmatched junction bases numbered 6, after V lost 3 bases and J lost 11 bases. This CDR3 has 11 amino acids. The V gene's germline CDR1 is GTSNPN and CDR2 SVGIG (reference sequence). CDR3 sequence reads: CAWSETGSAFF. The CDR3 nucleotides read TGTGCCTGGAGCGAGACAGGGAGCGCTTTCTTT. The variable domain in full, completed from reference TRBV30 and TRBJ1-1, reads SQTIHQWPATLVQPVGSPLSLECTVEGTSNPNLYWYRQAAGRGLQLLFYSVGIGQISSEVPQNLSASRPQDRQFILSSKKLLLSDSGFYLCAWSETGSAFFGQGTRLTVV.

The chain recombines TRBV13 with TRBJ2-3, with TRBD2 matching over 12 bases. Trimming took 5 bases from V and 14 from J; bases not matched to a gene: 17. This CDR3 has 16 residues. CDR1 and CDR2 (germline): PRHDT, FYEKMQ (reference sequence). The CDR3 reads CASSPRLAGAQIGLYF. The CDR3 nucleotides read TGTGCCAGCAGCCCACGACTAGCGGGAGCGCAGATAGGACTGTATTTT.

The chain is built from TRBV6-5 and TRBJ2-1; D may be TRBD1 (5 bases). The CDR3 sequence is 15 residues long. Germline CDR1 reads MNHEY; CDR2 reads SVGAGI. Trimming left V 4 bases short and J 4 bases short, with 14 bases between. The CDR3 bases are TGTGCCAGCAGTTGCGCAGGGTTTGGGTACAATGAGCAGTTCTTC. As protein: CASSCAGFGYNEQFF.

Concerning this clone: Other DNA sequences in this specimen translate into the identical CDR3. The chain employs TRBV5-4 and TRBJ2-1; 13 nucleotides line up with TRBD2. The CDR3 covers 15 residues. V lost 4 bases to trimming and J lost 4 bases; unmatched junction nucleotides: 2. Germline V gene lookup returns CDR1 SGHNT and CDR2 YYREEE (reference sequence). CDR3 coding DNA: TGTGCCAGCAGCCTGGGACTAGCGGGGTACAATGAGCAGTTCTTC. It codes for CASSLGLAGYNEQFF.

The chain is built from TRBV9 and TRBJ2-7; 7 bases match TRBD1. Germline values: CDR1 SGDLS, CDR2 YYNGEE. CDR3 size: 14 residues. The V and J ends lost 7 bases and 0 bases, in that order; junction bases with no gene match: 7. CDR3 DNA sequence: TGTGCCAGCGGAGGCCGGGACAGCTCCTACGAGCAGTACTTC. This translates into CASGGRDSSYEQYF.

The chain uses TRBV5-3 and TRBJ2-1; 9 nucleotides agree with TRBD2. TRBV5-3 is an ORF, and what it does is uncertain. J gave up 9 bases and V 4 bases, and 11 bases lay outside the gene matches. This CDR3 has 15 amino acids. CDR3 nucleotide sequence: TGTGCCAGAAGCGCCGATGGCGGGAGGGCCGGTGAGCAGTTCTTC. Translating gives CARSADGGRAGEQFF.

The chain carries TRBV30 and TRBJ2-3, with 7 bases identical to TRBD1. J was trimmed by 3 bases and V by 4 bases; bases with no gene match: 4. The CDR3 loop spans 13 amino acids. In germline, CDR1 is GTSNPN, CDR2 SVGIG (reference sequence). The CDR3 spells CAWNPTGTDTQYF. The CDR3 bases are TGTGCCTGGAACCCGACAGGGACAGATACGCAGTATTTT.